The source of this T cell receptor (beta chain) is a study of blood T cell repertoires in COVID-19. V was clipped by 6 bases and J by 4 bases, with 13 bases between them. Germline values: CDR1 SNHLY, CDR2 FYNNEI. This CDR3 has 14 amino acids. Assay used: immunoSEQ multiplex PCR; TCRdb lists only in-frame clones, some missing. The table lists 150,000 or so clones, roughly nine tenths of them singletons, with roughly 13% in the top ten. This clone was detected once. The genes are TRBV2 and TRBJ2-1; a possible D gene is TRBD1 (6 bases). This TCR came from a man aged 18 to 35 with COVID-19, enrolled during active disease. The material sequenced was peripheral blood. DNA of the CDR3: TGTGCCAGCAGCCAGGGGTCGAATTACAATGAGCAGTTCTTC. Amino acid sequence: CASSQGSNYNEQFF.